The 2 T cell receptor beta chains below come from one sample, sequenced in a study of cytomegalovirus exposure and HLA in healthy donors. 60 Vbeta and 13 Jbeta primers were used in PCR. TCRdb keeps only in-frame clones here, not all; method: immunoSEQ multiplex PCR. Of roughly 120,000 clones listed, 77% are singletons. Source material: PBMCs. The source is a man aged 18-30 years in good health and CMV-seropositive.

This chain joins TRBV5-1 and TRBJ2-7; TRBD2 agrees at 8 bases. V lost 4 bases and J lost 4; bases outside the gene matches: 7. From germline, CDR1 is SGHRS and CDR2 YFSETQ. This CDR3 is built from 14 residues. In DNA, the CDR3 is TGCGCCAGCAGCAACGAGCGGGAGTGGTACGAGCAGTACTTC. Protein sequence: CASSNEREWYEQYF.

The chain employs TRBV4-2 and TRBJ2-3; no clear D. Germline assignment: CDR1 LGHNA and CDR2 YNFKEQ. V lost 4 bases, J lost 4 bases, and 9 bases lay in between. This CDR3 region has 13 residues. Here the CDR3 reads CASSPIDSDTQYF. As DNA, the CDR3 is TGTGCCAGCAGCCCCATAGACTCAGATACGCAGTATTTT.